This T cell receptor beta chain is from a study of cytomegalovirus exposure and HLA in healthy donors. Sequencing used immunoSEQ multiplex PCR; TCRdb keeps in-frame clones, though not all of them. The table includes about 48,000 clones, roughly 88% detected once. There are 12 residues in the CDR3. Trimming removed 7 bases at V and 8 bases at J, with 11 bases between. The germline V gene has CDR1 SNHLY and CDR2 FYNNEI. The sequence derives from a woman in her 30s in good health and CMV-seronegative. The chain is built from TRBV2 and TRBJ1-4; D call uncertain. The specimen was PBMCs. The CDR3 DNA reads TGTGCCAGCACTCGGGGAAGCGAAAAACTGTTTTTT. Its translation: CASTRGSEKLFF.